This T cell receptor beta chain was captured by sequencing in a study of neurological immune-mediated disorders. The unsorted libraries were generated from a total of 2 million PBMCs, which had been stored in RNAlater at -80 C. This clonotype was observed at least ten times. Its antigen is not identified. Study-wide findings and caveats: HTLV-1-associated myelopathy had the most TCR clonal expansion, while multiple sclerosis had the least, a level that fell below healthy controls. TCR-beta repertoires seemed private in all groups, with no expanded CDR3 amino acid sequences shared.

The ends lost 6 bases at V and 0 bases at J; junction bases unmatched: 11. The germline gives CDR1 MNHNS, CDR2 SASEGT. CDR3 length: 16 residues. With 10-nucleotide random UMIs included, cDNA was synthesized by 5'RACE. MiXCR was run by TCRdb on the 5' RACE reads, yielding one entry per CDR3 protein. Here the sample spans about 57,000 distinct CDR3 sequences, 9.5% to 15% being singletons. The sequence was collected from a woman in her fifties or sixties with HTLV-1-associated myelopathy (HAM/TSP). The sequencing input was PBMCs. The chain is built from TRBV6-1 and TRBJ2-7; 7 bases match TRBD1. CDR3 loop: CASSQTTGWSSYEQYF. The CDR3 DNA reads as TGTGCCAGCAGCCAAACGACAGGGTGGAGCTCCTACGAGCAGTACTTC.